One sample yielded the 9 T cell receptor beta chains listed below, sequenced in a study of cytomegalovirus exposure and HLA in healthy donors. Primers: 60 Vbeta forward and 13 Jbeta reverse. Repertoires were generated with immunoSEQ multiplex PCR, while TCRdb's copy carries only in-frame clones and drops some. The repertoire holds under 200,000 clones, with around 75% as singletons. Sequenced material: PBMCs. The receptors here all came from a human donor in good health.

CDR3 amino acids: CASSQVPRRTGVPGYTF. CDR3 nucleotide sequence: TGCGCCAGCAGCCAAGTTCCTAGGAGGACAGGGGTTCCTGGCTACACCTTC. J is TRBJ1-2 and V is TRBV4-1; 9 nucleotides line up with TRBD1. Trimming removed 1 base from V and 7 bases from J; junction bases left unmatched: 13. The CDR3 is made up of 17 amino acids. CDR1 and CDR2 (germline): MGHRA, YSYEKL.

This chain joins TRBV4-1 and TRBJ2-2, with a tentative D call TRBD1 (5 bases). V lost 3 bases, J lost 8 bases, and 10 bases lay in between. The CDR3 consists of 13 residues. The germline gives CDR1 MGHRA, CDR2 YSYEKL. As DNA, the CDR3 is TGCGCCAGCAGCCATTCCCGACAGGGGGAGCTGTTTTTT. This encodes CASSHSRQGELFF.

The rearrangement uses TRBV4-1 and TRBJ1-3; 7 bases map to TRBD1. The CDR3 runs to 15 residues. Germline V gene data show CDR1 as MGHRA and CDR2 as YSYEKL. Trimming took 2 bases from V and 5 from J; bases not matched to a gene: 6. The CDR3 nucleotides are TGCGCCAGCAGCCAACCCACAGGGGATCGAAACACCATATATTTT. Protein product: CASSQPTGDRNTIYF.

The rearrangement uses TRBV19 and TRBJ1-6, with 9 bases matching TRBD1. Trimming at V came to 3 bases and at J to 8 bases, leaving 8 bases not matched to a gene. The germline V gene has CDR1 LNHDA and CDR2 SQIVND (reference sequence). This CDR3 region has 16 residues. This CDR3 is CASSIYPGQGDSPLHF. CDR3 coding DNA: TGTGCCAGTAGTATTTACCCGGGACAGGGAGATTCACCCCTCCACTTT.

This clone came up a few times. V is TRBV4-1 and J is TRBJ2-1; 7 bases are a match to TRBD2. This CDR3 is 15 amino acids long. V was clipped by 0 bases and J by 10 bases; unmatched bases: 9. Germline CDR1 reads MGHRA; CDR2 reads YSYEKL. The CDR3 here is CASSQDRVQAGEQFF. The DNA of the CDR3 is TGCGCCAGCAGCCAAGATCGGGTGCAAGCGGGAGAGCAGTTCTTC.

V is TRBV10-2 and J is TRBJ1-2; 12 nucleotides align to TRBD1. The CDR3 covers 16 residues. Germline V CDR1 and CDR2: WSHSY, SAAADI. V shed 4 bases and J 3 bases; nucleotides not matched to a gene: 6. For the CDR3, the DNA is TGCGCCAGCAGTGTGGGACAGGGGGCAGGATACTATGGCTACACCTTC. It encodes CASSVGQGAGYYGYTF.

The rearrangement links TRBV5-1 to TRBJ2-5, with a possible D match to TRBD1 (5 bases). Germline V lookup: CDR1 SGHRS, CDR2 YFSETQ. The CDR3 has 15 amino acids. The germline V and J ends were trimmed by 0 bases and 3 bases, with 12 bases remaining between them. CDR3 amino acids: CASSLVVGREETQYF. In DNA, the CDR3 is TGCGCCAGCAGCTTGGTAGTGGGCAGGGAAGAGACCCAGTACTTC.

The rearrangement links TRBV5-4 to TRBJ2-7, with TRBD1 matching 7 bases. Germline V lookup: CDR1 SGHNT, CDR2 YYREEE (reference sequence). V gave up 2 bases and J gave up 2 bases; unmatched junction bases: 1. The CDR3 is 13 amino acids. For the CDR3, the DNA is TGTGCCAGCAGCTTACAGGGGCCCTACGAGCAGTACTTC. This sequence encodes CASSLQGPYEQYF.

The V and J genes are TRBV7-8 and TRBJ2-7; 9 positions match TRBD1. Germline loops: CDR1 SGHVS, CDR2 FQNEAQ. V trimming: 1 base; J trimming: 2 bases; junction bases outside the gene matches: 0. CDR3 length: 14 amino acids. CDR3 sequence: CASSLGTGAYEQYF. In DNA form, the CDR3 reads TGTGCCAGCAGCTTAGGGACAGGGGCCTACGAGCAGTACTTC.